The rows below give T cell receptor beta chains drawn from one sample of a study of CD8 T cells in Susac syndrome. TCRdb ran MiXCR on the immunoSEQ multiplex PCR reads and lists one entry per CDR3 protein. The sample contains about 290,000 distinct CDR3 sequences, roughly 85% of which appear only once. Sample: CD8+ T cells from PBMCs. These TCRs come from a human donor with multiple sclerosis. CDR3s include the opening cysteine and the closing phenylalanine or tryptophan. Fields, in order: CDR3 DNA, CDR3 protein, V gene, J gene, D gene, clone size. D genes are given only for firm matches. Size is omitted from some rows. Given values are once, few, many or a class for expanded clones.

cdr3_nt: TGCGCCAGCAGCCAAGATACGGAGGAGCTGAACACTGAAGCTTTCTTT
cdr3_aa: CASSQDTEELNTEAFF
v_call: TRBV4-1
j_call: TRBJ1-1
d_call: .
clone_size: few

cdr3_nt: TGTGCCAGCAGTTACTGGAACACTGAAGCTTTCTTT
cdr3_aa: CASSYWNTEAFF
v_call: TRBV6-2/TRBV6-3
j_call: TRBJ1-1
d_call: .
clone_size: few

cdr3_nt: TGTGCCAGCAGCGGGGGGGGGCACCTCTCCCACGAGCAGTACTTC
cdr3_aa: CASSGGGHLSHEQYF
v_call: TRBV13
j_call: TRBJ2-7
d_call: .
clone_size: few

cdr3_nt: TGTGCCAGCAGCCAAGGGACTAGCGACACCGGGGAGCTGTTTTTT
cdr3_aa: CASSQGTSDTGELFF
v_call: TRBV4-2
j_call: TRBJ2-2
d_call: TRBD2
clone_size: .

cdr3_nt: TGTGCCAGCAGCTCCGGGACAGGGGGCTGGACAGATACGCAGTATTTT
cdr3_aa: CASSSGTGGWTDTQYF
v_call: TRBV5-6
j_call: TRBJ2-3
d_call: TRBD1
clone_size: .

cdr3_nt: TGTGCCACTACACGGGGGACAGGGGGTAACTATGGCTACACCTTC
cdr3_aa: CATTRGTGGNYGYTF
v_call: TRBV15
j_call: TRBJ1-2
d_call: TRBD1
clone_size: .

cdr3_nt: TGTGCCAGCAGTCCAGAGGCTAGCGGGAGTCGGGTTTGGACCGGGGAGCTGTTTTTT
cdr3_aa: CASSPEASGSRVWTGELFF
v_call: TRBV27
j_call: TRBJ2-2
d_call: TRBD2
clone_size: .

cdr3_nt: TGTGCCATCAGTGCACAGGGTCAAGAGACCCAGTACTTC
cdr3_aa: CAISAQGQETQYF
v_call: TRBV10-3
j_call: TRBJ2-5
d_call: .
clone_size: .

cdr3_nt: TGTGCCAGCGGGGCGGGAGCGGTCAGAAATGAGCAGTTCTTC
cdr3_aa: CASGAGAVRNEQFF
v_call: TRBV6-2/TRBV6-3
j_call: TRBJ2-1
d_call: TRBD2
clone_size: .

cdr3_nt: TGTGCCAGCAGCTGGATTTCGGCGGGGCCCGGGACCCAGTACTTC
cdr3_aa: CASSWISAGPGTQYF
v_call: TRBV7-2
j_call: TRBJ2-5
d_call: .
clone_size: .

cdr3_nt: TGTGCCAGCAGTTCGGGGACTAGCGGGAGGGGAAGGACCGGGGAGCTGTTTTTT
cdr3_aa: CASSSGTSGRGRTGELFF
v_call: TRBV27
j_call: TRBJ2-2
d_call: TRBD2
clone_size: .

cdr3_nt: TGTGCCAGCAGACCCTACGAGATGGGGGATGCAGAGACCCAGTACTTC
cdr3_aa: CASRPYEMGDAETQYF
v_call: TRBV6-1
j_call: TRBJ2-5
d_call: .
clone_size: once